A single sample is the source of the 6 T cell receptor beta chains below, sequenced in a study of neurological immune-mediated disorders. In TCRdb, the 5' RACE reads were re-called with MiXCR into one record per CDR3 protein. Of 50,000 to 65,000 distinct CDR3 sequences listed, 4.5% to 5.5% are singletons. Input material: PBMCs. Receptors originate from a woman between 50 and 59 years old with multiple sclerosis.

This clonotype was seen at least ten times. The chain joins TRBV3-1 to TRBJ2-1; D is possibly TRBD1 (5 bases). V lost 4 bases and J lost 10, with 23 bases in between. Germline assignment: CDR1 LGHDT and CDR2 YNNKEL (reference sequence). This CDR3 is 16 amino acids long. CDR3 DNA: TGTGCCAGCAGCCCAAGACTTCCAACCTTACCAGGGGAGCAGTTCTTC. Translating it yields CASSPRLPTLPGEQFF.

This clonotype was seen more than once but under ten times. This may stem from a read error, because a much larger clone lies one nucleotide away. The chain combines TRBV3-1 with TRBJ1-5; D is unresolved. The CDR3 has 15 residues. Per the germline V gene, CDR1 is LGHDT and CDR2 is YNNKEL (reference sequence). For the CDR3, the DNA is TGTGCCAGCAGCCAAGGGAGGGCGAGCAATCAGCCCCAGAATTTT. Translating it yields CASSQGRASNQPQNF.

The sample holds many counts of this clonotype. The rearrangement joins TRBV4-3 to TRBJ2-3; the match to TRBD2 covers 9 bases. The CDR3 extends over 16 amino acids. Germline trimming cut 0 bases from V and 5 bases from J; bases unmatched to any gene: 6. Germline V gene data show CDR1 as LGHNA and CDR2 as YSLEER. For the CDR3, the DNA is TGCGCCAGCAGCCAAGATGGGACTAGCTGGCGAGATACGCAGTATTTT. As protein: CASSQDGTSWRDTQYF.

This clonotype has more than one count but fewer than ten. The CDR3: CSVASGQVAEQYF. The CDR3 coding sequence is TGCAGCGTCGCCTCTGGACAGGTGGCCGAGCAGTACTTC. The chain uses TRBV29-1 and TRBJ2-7; TRBD1 matches at 7 bases. Germline V gene lookup returns CDR1 SQVTM and CDR2 ANQGSEA. With 6 bases clipped from V and 6 bases from J, the junction kept 11 bases outside the gene matches. This CDR3 comprises 13 residues.

V gene TRBV7-2 combines with J gene TRBJ2-5; 8 bases agree with TRBD2. V shed 1 base and J 4 bases; nucleotides not matched to a gene: 5. This CDR3 has 15 amino acids. Germline V gene sequence: CDR1 SGHTA, CDR2 FQGNSA. The chain's CDR3 is CASSLVSGGGETQYF. The DNA for the CDR3 is TGTGCCAGCAGCTTAGTCTCCGGGGGGGGAGAGACCCAGTACTTC. The full variable domain, rest sourced from reference TRBV7-2 and TRBJ2-5, is GAGVSQSPSNKVTEKGKDVELRCDPISGHTALYWYRQSLGQGLEFLIYFQGNSAPDKSGLPSDRFSAERTGGSVSTLTIQRTQQEDSAVYLCASSLVSGGGETQYFGPGTRLLVL.

This clonotype was observed at least ten times. The rearrangement links TRBV7-2 to TRBJ2-7; D unclear. CDR3 size: 14 residues. CDR1 is SGHTA and CDR2 is FQGNSA in the germline V gene. The ends were cut back, 2 bases at V and 2 bases at J, with 10 bases in the middle. The CDR3 is CASSLFGRTYEQYF. In nucleotides, the CDR3 is TGTGCCAGCAGCTTATTCGGCAGGACCTACGAGCAGTACTTC.